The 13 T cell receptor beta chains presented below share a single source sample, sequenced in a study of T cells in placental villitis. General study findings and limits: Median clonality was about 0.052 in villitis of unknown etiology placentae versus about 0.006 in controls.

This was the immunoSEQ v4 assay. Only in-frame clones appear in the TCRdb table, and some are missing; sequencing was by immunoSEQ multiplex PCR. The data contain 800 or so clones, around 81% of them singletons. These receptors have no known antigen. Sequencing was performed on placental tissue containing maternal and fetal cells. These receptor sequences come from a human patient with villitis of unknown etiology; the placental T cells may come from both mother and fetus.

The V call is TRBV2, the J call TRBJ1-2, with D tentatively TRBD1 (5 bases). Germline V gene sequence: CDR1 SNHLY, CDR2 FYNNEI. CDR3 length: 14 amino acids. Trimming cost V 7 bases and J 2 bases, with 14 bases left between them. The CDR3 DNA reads TGTGCCAGCATTAGGCAGACAGCAAACTATGGCTACACCTTC. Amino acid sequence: CASIRQTANYGYTF.

DNA for the CDR3: TGTGCCAGCTCAGAACAGGGTCCCGGAAACACCATATATTTT. Translating gives CASSEQGPGNTIYF. This sequence joins TRBV18 and TRBJ1-3; TRBD1 might be the D (6 bases). Germline CDR1 is KGHSH and CDR2 is LQKENI. The V and J ends lost 5 bases and 4 bases respectively, with 12 bases between them. This CDR3 region has 14 residues.

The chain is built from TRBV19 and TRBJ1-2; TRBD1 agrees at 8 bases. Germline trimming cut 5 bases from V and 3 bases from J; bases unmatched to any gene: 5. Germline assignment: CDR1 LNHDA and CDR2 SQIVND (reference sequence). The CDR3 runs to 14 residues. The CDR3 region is CASSVSGQDYGYTF. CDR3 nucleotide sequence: TGTGCCAGTAGTGTTTCGGGACAGGACTATGGCTACACCTTC.

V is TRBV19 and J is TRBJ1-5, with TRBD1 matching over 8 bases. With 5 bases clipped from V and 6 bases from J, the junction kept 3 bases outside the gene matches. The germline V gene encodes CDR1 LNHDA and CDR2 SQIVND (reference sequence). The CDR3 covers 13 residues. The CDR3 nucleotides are TGTGCCAGTAGTGGACAGGGAGCTCAGCCCCAGCATTTT. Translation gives CASSGQGAQPQHF.

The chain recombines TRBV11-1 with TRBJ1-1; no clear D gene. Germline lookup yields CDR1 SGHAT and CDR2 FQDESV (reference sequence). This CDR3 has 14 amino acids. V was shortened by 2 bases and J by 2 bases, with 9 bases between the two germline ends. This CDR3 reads CASSLSKVNTEAFF. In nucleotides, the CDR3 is TGTGCCAGCAGCTTATCAAAGGTAAACACTGAAGCTTTCTTT.

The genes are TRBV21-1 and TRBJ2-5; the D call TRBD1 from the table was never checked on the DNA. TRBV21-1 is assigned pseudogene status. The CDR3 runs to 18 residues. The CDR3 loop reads CASSPDRGGSDGKETQYF. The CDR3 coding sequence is TGTGCCAGCTCCCCGGACAGGGGTGGGTCTGATGGAAAAGAGACCCAGTACTTC.

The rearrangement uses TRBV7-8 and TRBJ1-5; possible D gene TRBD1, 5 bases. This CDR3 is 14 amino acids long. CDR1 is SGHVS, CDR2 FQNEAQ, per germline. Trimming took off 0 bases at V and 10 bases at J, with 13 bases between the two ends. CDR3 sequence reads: CASSLAGTAEPQHF. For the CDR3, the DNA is TGTGCCAGCAGCTTAGCCGGGACGGCGGAACCCCAGCATTTT.

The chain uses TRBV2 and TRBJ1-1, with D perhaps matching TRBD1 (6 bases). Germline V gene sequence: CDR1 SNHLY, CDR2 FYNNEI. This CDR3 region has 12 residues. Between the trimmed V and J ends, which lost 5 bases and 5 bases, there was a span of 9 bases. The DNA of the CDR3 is TGTGCCAGCAGTCCGACAGGAACTGAAGCTTTCTTT. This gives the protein CASSPTGTEAFF.

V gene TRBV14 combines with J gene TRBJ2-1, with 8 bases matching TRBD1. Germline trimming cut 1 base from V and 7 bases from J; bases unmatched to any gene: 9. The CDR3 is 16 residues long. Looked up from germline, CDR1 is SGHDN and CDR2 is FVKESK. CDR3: CASSQGLRTGSNEQFF. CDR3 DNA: TGTGCCAGCAGCCAAGGTTTACGGACAGGGAGTAATGAGCAGTTCTTC.

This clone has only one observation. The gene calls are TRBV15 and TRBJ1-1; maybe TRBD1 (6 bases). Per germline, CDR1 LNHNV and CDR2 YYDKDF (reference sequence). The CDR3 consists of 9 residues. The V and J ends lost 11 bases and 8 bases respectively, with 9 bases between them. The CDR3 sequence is CAAGTEAFF. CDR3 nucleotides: TGTGCCGCCGGGACAGAAGCTTTCTTT.

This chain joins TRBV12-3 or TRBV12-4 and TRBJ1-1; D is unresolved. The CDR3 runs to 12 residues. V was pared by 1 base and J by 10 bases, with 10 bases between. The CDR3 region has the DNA TGTGCCAGCAGTTTAGGCAGGACGGGAGCTTTCTTT. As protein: CASSLGRTGAFF.

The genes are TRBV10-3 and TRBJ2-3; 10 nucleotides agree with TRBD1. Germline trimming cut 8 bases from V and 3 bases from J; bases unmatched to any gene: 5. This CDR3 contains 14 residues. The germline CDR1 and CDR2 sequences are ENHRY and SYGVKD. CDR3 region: CAIAGQGLTDTQYF. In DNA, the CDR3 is TGTGCCATCGCGGGACAGGGGCTGACAGATACGCAGTATTTT.

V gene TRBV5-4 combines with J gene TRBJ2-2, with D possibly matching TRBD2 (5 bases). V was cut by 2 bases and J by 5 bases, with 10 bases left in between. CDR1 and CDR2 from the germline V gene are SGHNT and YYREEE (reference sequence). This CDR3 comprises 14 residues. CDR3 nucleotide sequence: TGTGCCAGCAGCTTCAAACTAGAGACCGGGGAGCTGTTTTTT. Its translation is CASSFKLETGELFF.